One sample yielded the 11 T cell receptor beta chains listed below, sequenced in a study of blood T cells in healthy people across ages. For the second PCR, which ran for about 7 to 11 cycles, a sample-barcoded 5' primer and a J-beta primer mix were used. TCRdb redid the calling of the 5' RACE reads with MiXCR, one entry per CDR3 protein. Of roughly 680,000 distinct CDR3 sequences in the sample, roughly 21% are singletons; the top ten hold 3.6%. The sample was blood. These receptors all stem from a man between 65 and 85 years old in good health.

The V call is TRBV10-3, the J call TRBJ2-1; D remains ambiguous. Trimming cost V 2 bases and J 8 bases, with 7 bases left between them. The CDR3 totals 12 residues. The germline CDR1 and CDR2 sequences are ENHRY and SYGVKD. In nucleotides, the CDR3 is TGTGCCATCAGTGAGCTGCCCCATGAGCAGTTCTTC. Protein: CAISELPHEQFF.

V and J are TRBV9 and TRBJ2-5, with 7 bases lining up with TRBD1. CDR3 length: 15 amino acids. The junction had 10 bases not matched to a gene; V was cut back by 3 bases and J by 5 bases. Germline V gene lookup returns CDR1 SGDLS and CDR2 YYNGEE. Here the CDR3 reads CASSANPQGSETQYF. CDR3 in DNA: TGTGCCAGCAGCGCCAACCCACAGGGGTCGGAGACCCAGTACTTC.

In DNA form, the CDR3 reads TGTGCCAGCAGCTTGCTTCCGGGAGAAGGCACAGATACGCAGTATTTT. Encoded protein: CASSLLPGEGTDTQYF. J is TRBJ2-3 and V is TRBV5-5, with D maybe TRBD2 (6 bases). V was clipped by 1 base and J by 1 base, with 13 bases between them. Per the germline V gene, CDR1 is SGHKS and CDR2 is YYEKEE (reference sequence). The CDR3 extends over 16 amino acids. The full variable domain, with the rest looked up from reference TRBV5-5 and TRBJ2-3, is DAGVTQSPTHLIKTRGQQVTLRCSPISGHKSVSWYQQVLGQGPQFIFQYYEKEERGRGNFPDRFSARQFPNYSSELNVNALLLGDSALYLCASSLLPGEGTDTQYFGPGTRLTVL.

V usage is TRBV29-1 and J usage is TRBJ1-5; D unclear. The V gene lost 4 bases and the J gene lost 1 base, with 8 bases spanning the gap. The V gene's germline CDR1 is SQVTM and CDR2 ANQGSEA. CDR3 length: 13 amino acids. The CDR3 sequence: CSVAEASNQPQHF. For the CDR3, the DNA is TGCAGCGTTGCGGAGGCGAGCAATCAGCCCCAGCATTTT. Full variable domain (rest looked up from reference TRBV29-1 and TRBJ1-5): SAVISQKPSRDICQRGTSLTIQCQVDSQVTMMFWYRQQPGQSLTLIATANQGSEATYESGFVIDKFPISRPNLTFSTLTVSNMSPEDSSIYLCSVAEASNQPQHFGDGTRLSIL.

This sequence joins TRBV20-1 and TRBJ2-3; 8 bases fit TRBD2. V lost 1 base, J lost 6 bases, and 6 bases stayed unmatched. The CDR3 contains 14 residues. CDR1 and CDR2 (germline): DFQATT, SNEGSKA (reference sequence). The CDR3: CSARGGTGGDTQYF. CDR3 bases: TGCAGTGCTAGAGGAGGAACGGGAGGGGATACGCAGTATTTT.

The chain joins TRBV6-5 to TRBJ2-1; TRBD1 or TRBD2 may be the D gene (5 bases each). The germline V gene encodes CDR1 MNHEY and CDR2 SVGAGI. The CDR3 extends over 12 amino acids. The V end was cut by 6 bases, the J end by 3 bases, with 6 bases between. CDR3 coding DNA: TGTGCCAGCAGGGGGGACTACAATGAGCAGTTCTTC. Translation gives CASRGDYNEQFF.

There are many counts of this clonotype. One junction end disagrees with the germline gene, perhaps due to a read error. The chain uses TRBV12-3 or TRBV12-4 and TRBJ2-3; D gene ambiguous. The CDR3 consists of 11 residues. The CDR3 DNA is TGTGCCAGCAGCTTAGCAGATACGCAGTATTTT. Translation gives CASSLADTQYF.

The CDR3 nucleotides read TGCGCCAGCAGCCAAGGTTTAGGGGATGACGGTGGCTACACCTTC. Translation gives CASSQGLGDDGGYTF. The chain employs TRBV4-3 and TRBJ1-2; perhaps TRBD1 as D (5 bases). Trimming cost V 1 base and J 7 bases, with 16 bases left between them. This CDR3 region has 15 residues. Germline CDR1 is LGHNA and CDR2 is YSLEER.

V is TRBV10-3 and J is TRBJ2-5; 9 positions agree with TRBD2. The end of the DNA is better explained by TRBJ2-7, so the J call may be wrong. The CDR3 has 13 amino acids. Per germline, CDR1 ENHRY and CDR2 SYGVKD. The CDR3 sequence is CAISSGRMNEQYF. The CDR3 region has the DNA TGTGCCATCAGCAGCGGGAGGATGAACGAGCAGTACTTC.

Comment on this clonotype: Likely a read error: the CDR3 ends without its conserved phenylalanine or tryptophan. J is TRBJ2-7 and V is TRBV3-1, with 13 bases matching TRBD2. CDR3 size: 15 residues. Germline lookup yields CDR1 LGHDT and CDR2 YNNKEL (reference sequence). V lost 5 bases and J lost 9; bases outside the gene matches: 10. CDR3 amino acids: CASSATPGLAGLQYL. Written as DNA, the CDR3 is TGTGCCAGCAGCGCGACTCCGGGACTAGCGGGGTTGCAGTACCTC.

The rearrangement joins TRBV6-6 to TRBJ2-5, with 8 bases identical to TRBD1. The DNA end is more similar to TRBJ2-7, so the J call may be wrong. Germline V gene sequence: CDR1 MNHNY, CDR2 SVGAGI (reference sequence). This CDR3 has 14 amino acids. The CDR3 spells CASSRDRGVDEQYF. The CDR3 region has the DNA TGTGCCAGCAGTCGTGACAGGGGCGTCGACGAGCAGTACTTC.